This T cell receptor beta chain was sequenced during a study of T cells in Graves' hyperthyroidism and ophthalmopathy. Study-wide results and caveats: Among thyroid clonotypes expanded above 0.001, most also appeared in blood.

This clonotype was found many times. Its target is not known. The CDR3 covers 13 residues. V shed 6 bases, J shed 2 bases, and the junction held 7 bases outside the gene matches. Germline loops: CDR1 DFQATT, CDR2 SNEGSKA (reference sequence). Amplified TCR beta CDR3 regions derived from RNA transcripts. A set of HTBI primers served as the primers for a first-round RT-PCR of the TCR CDR3. One entry per CDR3 protein, called by TCRdb with MiXCR from the multiplex PCR reads. The sample carries hundreds of thousands of distinct CDR3 sequences, under 45% recorded once. Diagnoses were established using clinical symptoms, serum thyroxine and TRAb, thyroid ultrasound and orbital computed tomography. PBMCs came from around 9.7 ml fresh peripheral blood.

Sequenced input: blood. This sequence joins TRBV20-1 and TRBJ2-7; TRBD2 aligns across 7 bases. This clonotype was sampled from a woman in her 40s with Graves' hyperthyroidism. The CDR3 spells CSAQASGTYEQYF. The CDR3 coding sequence is TGCAGTGCACAAGCCAGCGGGACCTACGAGCAGTACTTC.